The sequence of this T cell receptor (beta chain) was determined in a study of cytomegalovirus exposure and HLA in healthy donors. The table came from immunoSEQ multiplex PCR; TCRdb's copy has only in-frame clones and leaves some out. Among about 130,000 clones, 89% were seen once, and the ten largest hold 8% to 9.5%. The CDR3 length is 16 residues. The ends were cut back, 5 bases at V and 8 bases at J, with 22 bases in the middle. Germline V gene sequence: CDR1 SGHAT, CDR2 FQNNGV. The rearrangement uses TRBV11-2 and TRBJ2-1; D is possibly TRBD2 (7 bases). The sequencing input was PBMCs. This TCR derives from a woman between 18 and 29 years old in good health and CMV-seropositive. CDR3 amino acids: CASSSRHSGGPDEQFF. CDR3 DNA: TGTGCCAGCAGCAGTCGCCACTCCGGGGGGCCCGATGAGCAGTTCTTC.